One and the same sample provided the 23 T cell receptor beta chains below, sequenced in a study of beta chain features in type 1 diabetes. What was sequenced were expressed TCRB transcripts, since all of the isolated RNA had been reverse transcribed. Here immunoSEQ multiplex PCR was the method, and the copy in TCRdb shows in-frame clones only, minus some. There are 810,000 or so clones in the sample; about 17% occur only once, and 0.02% to 0.025% lies in the top ten. Sequencing input: naive CD4+ T cells from blood. All receptors come from a woman aged 18 to 35 in good health.

This clone was seen only a few times. This chain links TRBV15 with TRBJ2-1; 7 nucleotides line up with TRBD1. CDR3 length: 13 amino acids. The ends lost 8 bases at V and 7 bases at J; junction bases unmatched: 8. Germline CDR1 is LNHNV and CDR2 is YYDKDF (reference sequence). CDR3 coding DNA: TGTGCCACCCGGGAAGGGGGCAGGAATGAGCAGTTCTTC. It encodes CATREGGRNEQFF.

The J gene is TRBJ1-6, the V gene TRBV28; 8 bases fit TRBD1. The CDR3 is 16 residues long. J gave up 7 bases and V 2 bases, and 7 bases lay outside the gene matches. Per germline, CDR1 MDHEN and CDR2 SYDVKM. This CDR3 is CASSLGRTGLNSPLHF. Here the CDR3 DNA reads TGTGCCAGCAGTTTAGGTCGGACAGGGTTAAATTCACCCCTCCACTTT. The full variable domain, in which reference TRBV28 and TRBJ1-6 provide the parts outside the CDR3, is DVKVTQSSRYLVKRTGEKVFLECVQDMDHENMFWYRQDPGLGLRLIYFSYDVKMKEKGDIPEGYSVSREKKERFSLILESASTNQTSMYLCASSLGRTGLNSPLHFGNGTRLTVT.

There are a few counts of this clone. The genes are TRBV5-1 and TRBJ2-5; tentative D call: TRBD2 (6 bases). The DNA end is a closer match to TRBJ2-7, so the J assignment may be wrong. The CDR3 runs 13 residues. Germline V gene data show CDR1 as SGHRS and CDR2 as YFSETQ. For the CDR3, the DNA is TGCGCCAGCAGCTTGACTAGCACTAGCGAGCAGTACTTC. It is translated as CASSLTSTSEQYF.

The gene calls are TRBV7-8 and TRBJ2-5, with 8 bases identical to TRBD2. V gave up 8 bases and J gave up 6 bases; unmatched junction bases: 14. The CDR3 extends over 15 amino acids. In germline, CDR1 is SGHVS, CDR2 FQNEAQ. The chain's CDR3 is CASQFGAGETKTQYF. The DNA for the CDR3 is TGTGCCAGCCAATTCGGAGCGGGAGAGACGAAGACCCAGTACTTC.

A few counts support this clone. The chain is built from TRBV5-6 and TRBJ1-1, with D maybe TRBD1 (5 bases). The V and J ends lost 0 bases and 6 bases respectively, with 12 bases between them. Per germline, CDR1 SGHDT and CDR2 YYEEEE. The CDR3 loop spans 14 amino acids. As DNA, the CDR3 is TGTGCCAGCAGCTTGGAACCAGGGTACTCTGAAGCTTTCTTT. It yields the protein CASSLEPGYSEAFF.

V gene TRBV7-9 combines with J gene TRBJ2-7; 7 bases fit TRBD1. The CDR3 is 14 residues long. The V segment lost 4 bases and the J segment 2 bases; nucleotides outside the gene matches: 5. Germline lookup yields CDR1 SEHNR and CDR2 FQNEAQ (reference sequence). The CDR3 DNA follows: TGTGCCAGCAGCTGGACCACAGGGGCCTACGAGCAGTACTTC. Its translation: CASSWTTGAYEQYF.

This clone was seen more than once but under ten times. This chain links TRBV7-2 with TRBJ2-3, with a tentative D call TRBD2 (6 bases). V was clipped by 1 base and J by 6 bases, with 20 bases between them. Germline CDR1 and CDR2: SGHTA and FQGNSA. CDR3 length: 17 amino acids. The CDR3 DNA sequence: TGTGCCAGCAGCTTAGGAGCCGGGTTAAGGGCGGGGGATACGCAGTATTTT. This translates into CASSLGAGLRAGDTQYF.

The table lists this clone with a few counts. The chain links TRBV4-3 to TRBJ2-1; no clear D. Looked up from germline, CDR1 is LGHNA and CDR2 is YSLEER. This CDR3 has 15 amino acids. The V end was cut by 0 bases, the J end by 0 bases, with 6 bases between. CDR3 region: CASSQDLISYNEQFF. The DNA of the CDR3 is TGCGCCAGCAGCCAAGACCTAATCTCCTACAATGAGCAGTTCTTC.

Here the CDR3 reads CASSQAPAGAYNEQFF. The CDR3, as DNA: TGCGCCAGCAGCCAAGCCCCCGCCGGGGCCTACAATGAGCAGTTCTTC. This sequence joins TRBV4-3 and TRBJ2-1; possible D gene TRBD2, 5 bases. The length of the CDR3 is 16 residues. Trimming shortened V by 1 base and J by 2 bases, and 12 bases separated the two germline ends. The germline V gene has CDR1 LGHNA and CDR2 YSLEER.

The V gene is TRBV6-6, the J gene TRBJ2-1; D unclear. The length of the CDR3 is 13 residues. V was pared by 6 bases and J by 8 bases, with 14 bases between. The germline gives CDR1 MNHNY, CDR2 SVGAGI (reference sequence). The CDR3 spells CASSEGSQDEQFF. The CDR3 region has the DNA TGTGCCAGCAGCGAAGGGTCCCAGGATGAGCAGTTCTTC.

The chain links TRBV19 to TRBJ1-5; D remains unclear. The V end lost 7 bases, the J end lost 1 base, and 14 bases lay between the germline ends. CDR1 and CDR2 from the germline V gene are LNHDA and SQIVND (reference sequence). This CDR3 comprises 15 residues. Here the CDR3 reads CASTTLRVSNQPQHF. The CDR3 DNA is TGTGCCAGTACCACCCTGAGGGTGAGCAATCAGCCCCAGCATTTT.

The J gene is TRBJ2-5, the V gene TRBV9, with D hard to call. CDR1 and CDR2 from the germline V gene are SGDLS and YYNGEE. Trimming stripped 0 bases from V and 7 bases from J, with 7 bases between. The CDR3 is 12 amino acids. The CDR3 DNA reads TGTGCCAGCAGCGTAGAATTGGGGACCCAGTACTTC. Encoded protein: CASSVELGTQYF.

This clone was detected a few times. One end of the junction is discordant with germline, which a read error may explain. This rearrangement joins TRBV9 to TRBJ2-7; D remains unclear. Per germline, CDR1 SGDLS and CDR2 YYNGEE. The CDR3 consists of 10 residues. The CDR3 protein is CASSVWYVHF. The DNA for the CDR3 is TGTGCCAGCAGCGTATGGTATGTGCATTTC.

This sequence joins TRBV2 and TRBJ2-7, with D maybe TRBD2 (6 bases). Trimming shortened V by 9 bases and J by 7 bases, and 25 bases separated the two germline ends. Looked up from germline, CDR1 is SNHLY and CDR2 is FYNNEI. The CDR3 covers 15 residues. CDR3 region: CARGLAGSSRGEQYF. For the CDR3, the DNA is TGTGCCAGGGGCCTGGCGGGGAGCTCCCGGGGGGAGCAGTACTTC.

V gene TRBV7-8 combines with J gene TRBJ1-5; D unresolved. The CDR3 is made up of 14 amino acids. Germline V lookup: CDR1 SGHVS, CDR2 FQNEAQ. V was trimmed by 5 bases and J by 7 bases, leaving 15 bases between them. The CDR3 region is CASSQNGPGQPQHF. The DNA for the CDR3 is TGTGCCAGCAGCCAGAATGGTCCGGGGCAGCCCCAGCATTTT.

As DNA, the CDR3 is TGTGCCATCAGGAGACAGGGGATAAGGGGGGAGACCCAGTACTTC. Translated: CAIRRQGIRGETQYF. The chain carries TRBV10-3 and TRBJ2-5, with 8 bases aligning to TRBD1. Trimming cost V 6 bases and J 5 bases; bases outside gene matches: 11. CDR1 and CDR2 (germline): ENHRY, SYGVKD. CDR3 size: 15 residues.

This clone appeared a few times. Different DNA sequences within this sample yield the same CDR3. The chain employs TRBV5-1 and TRBJ2-3, with D perhaps matching TRBD2 (6 bases). The CDR3 is made up of 15 amino acids. CDR1 SGHRS and CDR2 YFSETQ come from the germline V gene. The V end lost 3 bases, the J end lost 0 bases, and 11 bases lay between the germline ends. Here the CDR3 reads CASSSSGTSTDTQYF. DNA of the CDR3: TGCGCCAGCAGCTCATCCGGGACTAGCACAGATACGCAGTATTTT.

This clone occurred a few times. V usage is TRBV6-5 and J usage is TRBJ2-2; maybe TRBD2 (5 bases). V gave up 6 bases and J gave up 3 bases, with 11 bases separating them. The CDR3 is made up of 14 amino acids. CDR1 and CDR2 from the germline V gene are MNHEY and SVGAGI. The CDR3 is CASRGWGDTGELFF. The DNA for the CDR3 is TGTGCCAGCAGGGGGTGGGGAGACACCGGGGAGCTGTTTTTT.

This clone was counted between two and nine times. The chain links TRBV2 to TRBJ2-7, with 8 nucleotides matching TRBD1. The J segment lost 7 bases and the V segment lost 0 bases, leaving 8 bases of the junction unmatched. Germline loops: CDR1 SNHLY, CDR2 FYNNEI. There are 15 residues in the CDR3. The CDR3 DNA reads TGTGCCAGCAGTGAAGCCCAGGGGGCGGAGAGGGAGCAGTACTTC. The encoded protein is CASSEAQGAEREQYF.

This clone was seen more than once but under ten times. This chain joins TRBV28 and TRBJ2-5, with TRBD2 identical over 8 bases. The V and J ends lost 2 bases and 5 bases, in that order; junction bases with no gene match: 13. The CDR3 is made up of 17 amino acids. Per germline, CDR1 MDHEN and CDR2 SYDVKM. The CDR3 protein is CASSLGSRGRNKETQYF. CDR3 sequence (DNA): TGTGCCAGCAGTTTAGGGTCTCGCGGGAGGAACAAGGAGACCCAGTACTTC. Full variable domain (remainder filled in from reference TRBV28 and TRBJ2-5): DVKVTQSSRYLVKRTGEKVFLECVQDMDHENMFWYRQDPGLGLRLIYFSYDVKMKEKGDIPEGYSVSREKKERFSLILESASTNQTSMYLCASSLGSRGRNKETQYFGPGTRLLVL.

This clone turned up a few times. The CDR3 region has the DNA TGTGCCAGCAGCTTGAGAAACCAAGAGACCCAGTACTTC. Its protein is CASSLRNQETQYF. The chain joins TRBV5-4 to TRBJ2-5; D unresolved. Trimming shortened V by 1 base and J by 0 bases, and 4 bases separated the two germline ends. From germline, CDR1 is SGHNT and CDR2 YYREEE (reference sequence). The CDR3 runs to 13 residues.

This chain links TRBV9 with TRBJ2-2; TRBD1 agrees at 10 bases. Losses at the gene ends were 0 bases for V and 6 bases for J; bases not matched to a gene: 8. The CDR3 contains 17 residues. Germline CDR1 reads SGDLS; CDR2 reads YYNGEE. The CDR3 DNA is TGTGCCAGCAGCGTAGGGCCGGGACAGGGGATAGCCGGGGAGCTGTTTTTT. Translating it yields CASSVGPGQGIAGELFF.

Written as DNA, the CDR3 is TGTGCCAGCAGCGTAGACCTCAATGAGCAGTTCTTC. Translating gives CASSVDLNEQFF. The chain carries TRBV9 and TRBJ2-1; D is ambiguous. CDR3 length: 12 amino acids. V lost 0 bases, J lost 6 bases, and 4 bases lay in between. Germline lookup yields CDR1 SGDLS and CDR2 YYNGEE.